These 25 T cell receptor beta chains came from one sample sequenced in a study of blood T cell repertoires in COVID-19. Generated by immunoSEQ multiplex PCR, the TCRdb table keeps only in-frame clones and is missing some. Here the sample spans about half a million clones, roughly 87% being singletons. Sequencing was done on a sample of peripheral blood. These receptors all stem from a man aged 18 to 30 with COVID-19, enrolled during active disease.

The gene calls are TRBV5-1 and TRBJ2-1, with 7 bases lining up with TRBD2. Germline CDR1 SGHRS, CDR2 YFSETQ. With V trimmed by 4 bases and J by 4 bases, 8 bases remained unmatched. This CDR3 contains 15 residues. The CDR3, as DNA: TGCGCCAGCAGCCTACTAGCGACCCCTTACAATGAGCAGTTCTTC. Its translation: CASSLLATPYNEQFF.

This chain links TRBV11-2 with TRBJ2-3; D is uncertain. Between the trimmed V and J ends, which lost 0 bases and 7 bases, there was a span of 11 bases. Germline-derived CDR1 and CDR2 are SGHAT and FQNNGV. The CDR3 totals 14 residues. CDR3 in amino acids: CASSLEAGRHTQYF. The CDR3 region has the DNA TGTGCCAGCAGCTTAGAGGCAGGCCGCCATACGCAGTATTTT.

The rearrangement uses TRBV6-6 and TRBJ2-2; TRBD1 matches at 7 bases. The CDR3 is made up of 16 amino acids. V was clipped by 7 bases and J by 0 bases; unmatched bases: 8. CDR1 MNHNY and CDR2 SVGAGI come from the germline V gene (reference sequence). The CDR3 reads CASTDRAGPNTGELFF. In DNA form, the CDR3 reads TGTGCCAGCACCGACAGGGCAGGGCCGAACACCGGGGAGCTGTTTTTT.

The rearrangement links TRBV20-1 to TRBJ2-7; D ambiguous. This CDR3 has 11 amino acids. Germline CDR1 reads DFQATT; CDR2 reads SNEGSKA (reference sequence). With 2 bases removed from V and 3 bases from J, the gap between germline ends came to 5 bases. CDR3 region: CSARPVYEQYF. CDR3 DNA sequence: TGCAGTGCTAGACCAGTCTACGAGCAGTACTTC.

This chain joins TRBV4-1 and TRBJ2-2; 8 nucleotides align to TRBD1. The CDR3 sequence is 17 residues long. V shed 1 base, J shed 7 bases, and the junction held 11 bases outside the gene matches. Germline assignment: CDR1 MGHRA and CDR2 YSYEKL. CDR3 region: CASSQVGGQGAVGELFF. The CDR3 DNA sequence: TGCGCCAGCAGCCAAGTAGGGGGTCAGGGGGCGGTCGGGGAGCTGTTTTTT.

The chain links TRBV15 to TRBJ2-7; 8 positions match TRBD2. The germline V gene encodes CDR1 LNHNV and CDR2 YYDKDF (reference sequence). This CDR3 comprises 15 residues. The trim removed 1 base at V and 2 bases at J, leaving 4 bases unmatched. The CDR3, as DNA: TGTGCCACCAGCAGAGGGACTAGCCGGACCTACGAGCAGTACTTC. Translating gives CATSRGTSRTYEQYF. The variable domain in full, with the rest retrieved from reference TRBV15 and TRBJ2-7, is DAMVIQNPRYQVTQFGKPVTLSCSQTLNHNVMYWYQQKSSQAPKLLFHYYDKDFNNEADTPDNFQSRRPNTSFCFLDIRSPGLGDTAMYLCATSRGTSRTYEQYFGPGTRLTVT.

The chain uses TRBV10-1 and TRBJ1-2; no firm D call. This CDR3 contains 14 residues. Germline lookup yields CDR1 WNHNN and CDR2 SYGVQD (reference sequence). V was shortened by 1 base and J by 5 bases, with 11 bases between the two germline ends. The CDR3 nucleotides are TGCGCCAGCAGTGAGTTTCCAGGAGGTTATGGCTACACCTTC. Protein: CASSEFPGGYGYTF.

The CDR3 sequence is CASSLERGLYEQYF. DNA for the CDR3: TGTGCCAGCAGCTTAGAGCGGGGGCTCTACGAGCAGTACTTC. The rearrangement uses TRBV7-2 and TRBJ2-7; the match to TRBD2 covers 8 bases. The CDR3 extends over 14 amino acids. CDR1 is SGHTA and CDR2 is FQGNSA in the germline V gene. Germline trimming cut 1 base from V and 3 bases from J; bases unmatched to any gene: 2.

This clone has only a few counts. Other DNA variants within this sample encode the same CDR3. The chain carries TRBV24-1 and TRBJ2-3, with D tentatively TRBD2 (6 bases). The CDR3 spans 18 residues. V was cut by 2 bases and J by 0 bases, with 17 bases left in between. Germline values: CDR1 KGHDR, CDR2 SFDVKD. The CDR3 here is CATSDSGLAGTSTDTQYF. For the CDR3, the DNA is TGTGCCACCAGTGATTCGGGACTCGCCGGGACTAGCACAGATACGCAGTATTTT.

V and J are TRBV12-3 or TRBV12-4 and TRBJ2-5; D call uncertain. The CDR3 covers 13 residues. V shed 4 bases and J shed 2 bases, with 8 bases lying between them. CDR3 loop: CASSSGLQETQYF. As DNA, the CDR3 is TGTGCCAGCAGTTCAGGCCTACAAGAGACCCAGTACTTC.

CDR3 protein: CASSSQWLGGVQYF. CDR3 coding DNA: TGCGCCAGCAGCTCTCAATGGCTGGGGGGAGTGCAGTACTTC. The chain carries TRBV5-1 and TRBJ2-7, with TRBD2 as a possible D gene (6 bases). Looked up from germline, CDR1 is SGHRS and CDR2 is YFSETQ. This CDR3 is built from 14 residues. V gave up 3 bases and J gave up 9 bases, with 19 bases separating them.

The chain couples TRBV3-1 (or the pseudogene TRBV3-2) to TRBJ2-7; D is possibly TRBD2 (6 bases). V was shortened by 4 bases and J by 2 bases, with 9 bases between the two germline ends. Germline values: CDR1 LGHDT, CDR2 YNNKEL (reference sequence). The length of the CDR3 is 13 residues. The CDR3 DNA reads TGTGCCAGCAGCCTGGGACTTACCTACGAGCAGTACTTC. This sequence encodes CASSLGLTYEQYF.

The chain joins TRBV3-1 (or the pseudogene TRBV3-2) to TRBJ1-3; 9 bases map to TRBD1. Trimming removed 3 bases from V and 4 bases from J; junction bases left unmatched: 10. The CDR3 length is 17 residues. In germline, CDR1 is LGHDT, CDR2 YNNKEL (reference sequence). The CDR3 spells CASSQVGQGISGNTIYF. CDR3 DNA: TGTGCCAGCAGCCAGGTGGGACAGGGAATTTCCGGAAACACCATATATTTT.

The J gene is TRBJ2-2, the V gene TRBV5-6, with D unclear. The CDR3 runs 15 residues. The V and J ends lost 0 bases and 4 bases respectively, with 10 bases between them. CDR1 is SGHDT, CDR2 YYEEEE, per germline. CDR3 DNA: TGTGCCAGCAGCTTGGTACCTGCCGGCACCGGGGAGCTGTTTTTT. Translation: CASSLVPAGTGELFF.

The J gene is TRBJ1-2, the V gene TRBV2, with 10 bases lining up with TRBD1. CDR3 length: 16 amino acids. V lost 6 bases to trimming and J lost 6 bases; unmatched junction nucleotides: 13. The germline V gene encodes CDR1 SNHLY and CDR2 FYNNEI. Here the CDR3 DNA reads TGTGCCAGCAGGGGGACAGGGGTAGAATTGTTTGATGGCTACACCTTC. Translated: CASRGTGVELFDGYTF. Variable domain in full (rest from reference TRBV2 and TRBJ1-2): EPEVTQTPSHQVTQMGQEVILRCVPISNHLYFYWYRQILGQKVEFLVSFYNNEISEKSEIFDDQFSVERPDGSNFTLKIRSTKLEDSAMYFCASRGTGVELFDGYTFGSGTRLTVV.

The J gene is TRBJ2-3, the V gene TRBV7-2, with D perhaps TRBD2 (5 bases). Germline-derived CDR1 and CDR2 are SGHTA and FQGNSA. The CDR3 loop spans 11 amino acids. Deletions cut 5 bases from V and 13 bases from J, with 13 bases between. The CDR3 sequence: CASSPRGREYF. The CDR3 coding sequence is TGTGCCAGCAGCCCCCGGGGTAGGGAGTATTTT. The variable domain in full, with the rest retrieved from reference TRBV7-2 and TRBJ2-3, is GAGVSQSPSNKVTEKGKDVELRCDPISGHTALYWYRQSLGQGLEFLIYFQGNSAPDKSGLPSDRFSAERTGGSVSTLTIQRTQQEDSAVYLCASSPRGREYFGPGTRLTVL.

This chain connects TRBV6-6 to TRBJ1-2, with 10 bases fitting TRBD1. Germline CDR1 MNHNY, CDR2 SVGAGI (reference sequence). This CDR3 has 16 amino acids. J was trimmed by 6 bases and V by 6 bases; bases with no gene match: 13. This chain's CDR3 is CASSPMGQGFGHGYTF. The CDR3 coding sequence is TGTGCCAGCAGCCCGATGGGACAGGGGTTTGGGCATGGCTACACCTTC.

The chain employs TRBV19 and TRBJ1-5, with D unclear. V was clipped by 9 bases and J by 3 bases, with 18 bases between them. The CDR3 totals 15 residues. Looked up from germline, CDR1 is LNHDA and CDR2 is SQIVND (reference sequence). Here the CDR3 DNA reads TGTGCCAGATCTGAGGATCATCAGTACAATCAGCCCCAGCATTTT. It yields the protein CARSEDHQYNQPQHF.

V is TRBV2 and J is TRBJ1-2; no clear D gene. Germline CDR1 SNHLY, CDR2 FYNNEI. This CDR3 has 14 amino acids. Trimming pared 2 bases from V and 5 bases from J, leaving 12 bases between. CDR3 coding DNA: TGTGCCAGCAGTGAACAGCAAGGACTGTATGGCTACACCTTC. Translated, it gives CASSEQQGLYGYTF.

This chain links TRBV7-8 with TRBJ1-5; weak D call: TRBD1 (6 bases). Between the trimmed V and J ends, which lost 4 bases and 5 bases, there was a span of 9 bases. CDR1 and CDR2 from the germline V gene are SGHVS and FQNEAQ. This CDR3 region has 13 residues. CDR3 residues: CASSYAGDQPQHF. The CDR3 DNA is TGTGCCAGCAGCTACGCAGGGGATCAGCCCCAGCATTTT.

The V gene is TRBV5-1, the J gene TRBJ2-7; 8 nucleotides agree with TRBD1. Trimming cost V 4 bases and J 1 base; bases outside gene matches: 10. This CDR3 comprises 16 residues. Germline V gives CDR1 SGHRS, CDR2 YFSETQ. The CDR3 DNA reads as TGCGCCAGCAGCACGGGACAGGCGGGCCTTTCCTACGAGCAGTACTTC. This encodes CASSTGQAGLSYEQYF. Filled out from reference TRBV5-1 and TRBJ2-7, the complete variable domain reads KAGVTQTPRYLIKTRGQQVTLSCSPISGHRSVSWYQQTPGQGLQFLFEYFSETQRNKGNFPGRFSGRQFSNSRSEMNVSTLELGDSALYLCASSTGQAGLSYEQYFGPGTRLTVT.

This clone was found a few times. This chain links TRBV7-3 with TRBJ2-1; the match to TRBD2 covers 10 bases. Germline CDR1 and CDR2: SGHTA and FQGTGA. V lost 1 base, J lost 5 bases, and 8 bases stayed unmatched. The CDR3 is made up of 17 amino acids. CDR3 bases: TGTGCCAGCAGCTTAAACGATTTTGGACTAGCGGACAATGAGCAGTTCTTC. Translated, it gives CASSLNDFGLADNEQFF.

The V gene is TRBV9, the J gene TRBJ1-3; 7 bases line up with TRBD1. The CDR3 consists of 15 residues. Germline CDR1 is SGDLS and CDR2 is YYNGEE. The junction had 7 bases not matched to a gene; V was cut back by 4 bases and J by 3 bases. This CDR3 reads CASSPRGTDGNTIYF. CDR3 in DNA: TGTGCCAGCAGCCCCCGGGGGACAGATGGAAACACCATATATTTT.

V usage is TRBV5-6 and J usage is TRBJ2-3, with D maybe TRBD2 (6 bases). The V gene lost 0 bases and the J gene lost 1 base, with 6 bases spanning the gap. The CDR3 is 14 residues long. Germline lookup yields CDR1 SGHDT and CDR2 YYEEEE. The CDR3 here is CASSLAGGTDTQYF. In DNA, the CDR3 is TGTGCCAGCAGCTTGGCGGGGGGCACAGATACGCAGTATTTT. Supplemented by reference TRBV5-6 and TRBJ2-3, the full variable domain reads DAGVTQSPTHLIKTRGQQVTLRCSPKSGHDTVSWYQQALGQGPQFIFQYYEEEERQRGNFPDRFSGHQFPNYSSELNVNALLLGDSALYLCASSLAGGTDTQYFGPGTRLTVL.

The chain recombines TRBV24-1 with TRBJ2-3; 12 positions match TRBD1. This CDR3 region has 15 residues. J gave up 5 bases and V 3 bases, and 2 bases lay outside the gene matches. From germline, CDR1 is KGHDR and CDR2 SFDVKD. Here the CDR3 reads CATSDGTGGQDTQYF. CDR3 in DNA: TGTGCCACCAGTGATGGGACAGGGGGCCAAGATACGCAGTATTTT.